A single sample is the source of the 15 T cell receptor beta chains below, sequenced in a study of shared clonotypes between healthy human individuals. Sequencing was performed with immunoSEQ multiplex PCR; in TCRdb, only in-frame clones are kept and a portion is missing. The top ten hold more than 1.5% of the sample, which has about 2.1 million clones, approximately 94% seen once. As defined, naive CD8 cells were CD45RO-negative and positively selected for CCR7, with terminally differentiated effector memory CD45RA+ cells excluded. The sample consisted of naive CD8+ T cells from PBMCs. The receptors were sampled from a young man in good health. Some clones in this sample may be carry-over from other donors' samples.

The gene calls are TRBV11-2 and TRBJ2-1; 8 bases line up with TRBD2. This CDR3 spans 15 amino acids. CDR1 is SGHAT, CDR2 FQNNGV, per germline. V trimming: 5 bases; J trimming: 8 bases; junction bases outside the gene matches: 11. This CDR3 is CASSMTSGSGDEQFF. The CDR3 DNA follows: TGTGCCAGCAGCATGACAAGCGGGAGTGGGGATGAGCAGTTCTTC.

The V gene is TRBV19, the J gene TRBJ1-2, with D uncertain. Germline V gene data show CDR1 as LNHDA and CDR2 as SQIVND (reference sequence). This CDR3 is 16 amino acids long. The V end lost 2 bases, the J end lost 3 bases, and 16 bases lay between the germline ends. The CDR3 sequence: CASSIIAGGHYYGYTF. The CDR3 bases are TGTGCCAGTAGTATAATCGCAGGAGGCCACTACTATGGCTACACCTTC. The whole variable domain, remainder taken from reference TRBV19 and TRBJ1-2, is DGGITQSPKYLFRKEGQNVTLSCEQNLNHDAMYWYRQDPGQGLRLIYYSQIVNDFQKGDIAEGYSVSREKKESFPLTVTSAQKNPTAFYLCASSIIAGGHYYGYTFGSGTRLTVV.

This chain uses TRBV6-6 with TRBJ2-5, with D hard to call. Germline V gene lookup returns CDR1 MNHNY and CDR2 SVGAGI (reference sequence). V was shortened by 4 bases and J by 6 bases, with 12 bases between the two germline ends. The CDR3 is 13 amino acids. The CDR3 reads CASSSAPKQTQYF. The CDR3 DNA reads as TGTGCCAGCAGTTCCGCCCCAAAGCAGACCCAGTACTTC.

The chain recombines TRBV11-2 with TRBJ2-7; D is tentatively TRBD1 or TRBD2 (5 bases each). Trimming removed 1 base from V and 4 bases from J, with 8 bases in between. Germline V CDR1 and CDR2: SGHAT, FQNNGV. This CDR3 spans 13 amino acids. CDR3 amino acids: CASSLGGIYEQYF. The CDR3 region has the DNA TGTGCCAGCAGCTTAGGGGGGATTTACGAGCAGTACTTC.

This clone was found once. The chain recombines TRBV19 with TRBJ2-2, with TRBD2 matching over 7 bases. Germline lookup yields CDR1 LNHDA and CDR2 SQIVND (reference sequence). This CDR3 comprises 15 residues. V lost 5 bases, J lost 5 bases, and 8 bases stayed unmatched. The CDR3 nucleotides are TGTGCCAGTAGTCTCGGGGGGTCGGGAACCGGGGAGCTGTTTTTT. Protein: CASSLGGSGTGELFF. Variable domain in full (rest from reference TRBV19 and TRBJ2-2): DGGITQSPKYLFRKEGQNVTLSCEQNLNHDAMYWYRQDPGQGLRLIYYSQIVNDFQKGDIAEGYSVSREKKESFPLTVTSAQKNPTAFYLCASSLGGSGTGELFFGEGSRLTVL.

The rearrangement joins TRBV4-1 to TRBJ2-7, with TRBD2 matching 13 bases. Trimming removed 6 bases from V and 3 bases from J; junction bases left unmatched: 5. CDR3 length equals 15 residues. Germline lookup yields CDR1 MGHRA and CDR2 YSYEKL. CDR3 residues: CASRLLAGGLYEQYF. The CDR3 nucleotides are TGCGCCAGCAGACTACTAGCGGGAGGGCTCTACGAGCAGTACTTC.

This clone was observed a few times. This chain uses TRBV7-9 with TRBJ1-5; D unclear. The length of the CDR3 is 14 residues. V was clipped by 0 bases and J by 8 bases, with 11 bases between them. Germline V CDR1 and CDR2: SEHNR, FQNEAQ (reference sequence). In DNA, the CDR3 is TGTGCCAGCAGCTTAGCCATAACCTCGGAGCCCCAGCATTTT. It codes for CASSLAITSEPQHF.

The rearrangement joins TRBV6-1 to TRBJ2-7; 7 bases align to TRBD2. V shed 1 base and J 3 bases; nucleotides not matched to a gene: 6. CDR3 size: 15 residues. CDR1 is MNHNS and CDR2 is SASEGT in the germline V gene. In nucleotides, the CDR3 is TGTGCCAGCAGTGAAGTAGACGGGAGGAGCTACGAGCAGTACTTC. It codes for CASSEVDGRSYEQYF.

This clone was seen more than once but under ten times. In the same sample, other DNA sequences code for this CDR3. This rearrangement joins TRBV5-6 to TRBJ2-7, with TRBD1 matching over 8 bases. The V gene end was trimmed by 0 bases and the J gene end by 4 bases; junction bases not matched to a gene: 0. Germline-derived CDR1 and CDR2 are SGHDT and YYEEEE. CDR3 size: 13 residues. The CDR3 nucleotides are TGTGCCAGCAGCTTGGACAGGGGGTACGAGCAGTACTTC. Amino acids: CASSLDRGYEQYF.

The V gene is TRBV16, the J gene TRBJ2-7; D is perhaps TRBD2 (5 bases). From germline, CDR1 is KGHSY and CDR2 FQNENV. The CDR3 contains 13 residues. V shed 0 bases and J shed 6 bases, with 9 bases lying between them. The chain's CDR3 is CASSQSEGSEQYF. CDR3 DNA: TGTGCCAGCAGCCAATCTGAGGGCTCCGAGCAGTACTTC.

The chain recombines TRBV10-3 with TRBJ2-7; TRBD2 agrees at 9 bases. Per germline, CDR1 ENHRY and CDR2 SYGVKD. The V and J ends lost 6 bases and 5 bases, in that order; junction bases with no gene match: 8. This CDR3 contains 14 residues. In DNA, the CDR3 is TGTGCCATCAGGCTTAGCGGGGGCATGGACGAGCAGTACTTC. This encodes CAIRLSGGMDEQYF.

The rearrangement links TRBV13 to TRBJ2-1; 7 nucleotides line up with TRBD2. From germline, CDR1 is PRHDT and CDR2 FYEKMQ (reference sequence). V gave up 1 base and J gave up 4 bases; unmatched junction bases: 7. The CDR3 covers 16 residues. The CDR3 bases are TGTGCCAGCAGCTTAGAGCGCCTAGCGGTATACAATGAGCAGTTCTTC. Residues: CASSLERLAVYNEQFF.

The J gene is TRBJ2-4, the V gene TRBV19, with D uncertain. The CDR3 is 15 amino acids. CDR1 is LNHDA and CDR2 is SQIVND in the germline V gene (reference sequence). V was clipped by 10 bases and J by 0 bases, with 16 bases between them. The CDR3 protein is CATIDRTLAKNIQYF. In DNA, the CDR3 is TGTGCCACCATAGACCGGACCCTAGCCAAAAACATTCAGTACTTC.

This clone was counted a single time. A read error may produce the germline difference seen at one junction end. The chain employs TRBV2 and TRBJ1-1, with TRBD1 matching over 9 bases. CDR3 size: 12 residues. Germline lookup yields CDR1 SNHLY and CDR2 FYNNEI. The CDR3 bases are TGTGTCAGCAGGACAGGGGACACTGAAGCTTTCTTT. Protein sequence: CVSRTGDTEAFF.

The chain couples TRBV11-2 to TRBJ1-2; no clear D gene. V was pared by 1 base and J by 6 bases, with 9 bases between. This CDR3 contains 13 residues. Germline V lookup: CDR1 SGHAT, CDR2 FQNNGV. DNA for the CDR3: TGTGCCAGCAGCTTAGTTCTGGGAGATGGCTACACCTTC. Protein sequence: CASSLVLGDGYTF. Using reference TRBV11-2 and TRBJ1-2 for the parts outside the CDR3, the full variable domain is EAGVAQSPRYKIIEKRQSVAFWCNPISGHATLYWYQQILGQGPKLLIQFQNNGVVDDSQLPKDRFSAERLKGVDSTLKIQPAKLEDSAVYLCASSLVLGDGYTFGSGTRLTVV.